This TCR beta chain was sequenced for a study of blood T cell repertoires in COVID-19. Study details: Some COVID-19 samples were acute and others convalescent; all came from the United States, Italy and Spain.

The data were produced by immunoSEQ multiplex PCR, yet TCRdb's version contains in-frame clones alone and is incomplete. The table has about 110,000 clones, approximately 80% seen once. There are 14 residues in the CDR3. The germline CDR1 and CDR2 sequences are ENHRY and SYGVKD. V shed 3 bases, J shed 5 bases, and the junction held 6 bases outside the gene matches. This sequence originates from a man between 70 and 80 years old with active or convalescent COVID-19. The genes are TRBV10-3 and TRBJ1-1; 7 nucleotides agree with TRBD1. Sequences were obtained from peripheral blood. CDR3 region: CAISDQTGRTEAFF. The CDR3 DNA follows: TGTGCCATCAGTGACCAGACAGGGCGGACTGAAGCTTTCTTT.